The rows below give T cell receptor beta chains drawn from one sample of a study of B cell selection in AIRE deficiency. The method was immunoSEQ multiplex PCR; TCRdb's version includes in-frame clones alone and lacks a portion of them. Of about 26,000 clones listed, over 80% are singletons. Sequences were obtained from CD4+CD25+ Tregs sorted from PBMCs. The source is a human donor in good health. CDR3s include the opening cysteine and the closing phenylalanine or tryptophan. The D gene is left open where the match is weak. Rows give clone size only sometimes, using once, few, many, or a class for an expanded clone.

d_gene,j_gene,v_gene,abundance,CDR3nt,CDR3aa
NA,TRBJ2-2,TRBV7-6,NA,TGTGCCAGCAGCTTAAGGGGCCTAGGGGCGACCGGGGAGCTGTTTTTT,CASSLRGLGATGELFF
NA,TRBJ2-7,TRBV21-1,NA,TGTGCCAGCAGCTACGACCAGGGGGCGCGCTACGAGCAGTACTTC,CASSYDQGARYEQYF
NA,TRBJ2-7,TRBV7-9,few,TGTGCCAGCAGCTTAGCGCCCGGGGACGAGCAGTACTTC,CASSLAPGDEQYF
NA,TRBJ2-1,TRBV5-1,NA,TGCGCCAGCAGCTTGGCCGAGGGGAATGAGCAGTTCTTC,CASSLAEGNEQFF
NA,TRBJ2-7,TRBV12-5,NA,TGTGCTAGTGGTTTGAACAGGGACCTCTACGAGCAGTACTTC,CASGLNRDLYEQYF
NA,TRBJ1-6,TRBV7-2,NA,TGTGCCAGCAGCTTTGATAATTCACCCCTCCACTTT,CASSFDNSPLHF
NA,TRBJ1-2,TRBV6-1,NA,TGTGCCAGCAGTTGGACAGAAGCGTATGGCTACACCTTC,CASSWTEAYGYTF
TRBD1,TRBJ1-2,TRBV12-5,NA,TGTGCTAGTGGTCTTGGACAGGGTTTGGGGTATGGCTACACCTTC,CASGLGQGLGYGYTF
TRBD2,TRBJ2-5,TRBV9,NA,TGTGCCAGCAGCGCCCGGCCTAGCGGGGGAGAGACCCAGTACTTC,CASSARPSGGETQYF
NA,TRBJ2-7,TRBV5-1,NA,TGCGCCAGCAGCTGGGGGGGCAGCCCCTACTACGAGCAGTACTTC,CASSWGGSPYYEQYF
TRBD2,TRBJ2-5,TRBV10-1,once,TGCGCCAGCAGTCCCGGGGGGGCGGGAGAGACCCAGTACTTC,CASSPGGAGETQYF
NA,TRBJ1-2,TRBV30,NA,TGTGCCTGGAGTGGAGGGACACACTATGGCTACACCTTC,CAWSGGTHYGYTF
TRBD2,TRBJ2-7,TRBV18,NA,TGTGCCAGCTCACCAAGAACCGGGGGGAGCTACGAGCAGTACTTC,CASSPRTGGSYEQYF
NA,TRBJ2-3,TRBV2,NA,TGTGCCAGCAGGGTGGGTAGCACAGATACGCAGTATTTT,CASRVGSTDTQYF
TRBD1,TRBJ1-3,TRBV5-6,NA,TGTGCCAGCAGCCGGACAGGGCTCTCTGGAAACACCATATATTTT,CASSRTGLSGNTIYF